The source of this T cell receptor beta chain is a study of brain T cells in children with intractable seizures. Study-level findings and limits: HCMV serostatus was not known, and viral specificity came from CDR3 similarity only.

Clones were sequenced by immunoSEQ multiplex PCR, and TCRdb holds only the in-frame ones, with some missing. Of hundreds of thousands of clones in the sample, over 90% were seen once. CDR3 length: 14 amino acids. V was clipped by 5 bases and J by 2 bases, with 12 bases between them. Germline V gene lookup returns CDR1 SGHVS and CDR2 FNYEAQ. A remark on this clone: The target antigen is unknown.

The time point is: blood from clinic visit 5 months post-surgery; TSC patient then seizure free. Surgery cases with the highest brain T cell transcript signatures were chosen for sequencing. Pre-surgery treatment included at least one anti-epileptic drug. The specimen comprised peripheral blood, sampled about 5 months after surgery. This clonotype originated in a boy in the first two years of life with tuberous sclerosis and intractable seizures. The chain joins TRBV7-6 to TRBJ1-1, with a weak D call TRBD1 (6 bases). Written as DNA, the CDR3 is TGTGCCAGCAGCCCGGGGGCCTATAACACTGAAGCTTTCTTT. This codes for CASSPGAYNTEAFF.